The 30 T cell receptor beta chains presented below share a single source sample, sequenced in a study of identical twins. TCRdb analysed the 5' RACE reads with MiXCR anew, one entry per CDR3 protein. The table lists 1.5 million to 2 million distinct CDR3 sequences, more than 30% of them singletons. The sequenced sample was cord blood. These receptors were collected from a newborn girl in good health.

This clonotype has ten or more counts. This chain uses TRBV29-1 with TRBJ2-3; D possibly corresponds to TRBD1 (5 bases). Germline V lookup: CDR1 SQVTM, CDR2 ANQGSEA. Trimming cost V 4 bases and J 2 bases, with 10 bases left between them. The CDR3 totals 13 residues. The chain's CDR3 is CSVAGRVTDTQYF. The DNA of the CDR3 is TGCAGCGTTGCGGGCAGGGTCACAGATACGCAGTATTTT.

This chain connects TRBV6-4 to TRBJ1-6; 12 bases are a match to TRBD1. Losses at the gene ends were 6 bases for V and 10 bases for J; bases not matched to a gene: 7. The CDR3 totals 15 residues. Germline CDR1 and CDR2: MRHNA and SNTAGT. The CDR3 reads CASSGTGGASSPLHF. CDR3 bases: TGTGCCAGCAGCGGGACAGGGGGCGCGTCCTCACCCCTCCACTTT.

The CDR3 DNA reads as TGTGCCAGCTCAGCGTTTATTACAGTCGGTGAAGCTTTCTTT. Translated: CASSAFITVGEAFF. The rearrangement joins TRBV18 to TRBJ1-1; unclear D gene. The CDR3 runs 14 residues. Germline loops: CDR1 KGHSH, CDR2 LQKENI. The germline V and J ends were trimmed by 5 bases and 7 bases, with 17 bases remaining between them.

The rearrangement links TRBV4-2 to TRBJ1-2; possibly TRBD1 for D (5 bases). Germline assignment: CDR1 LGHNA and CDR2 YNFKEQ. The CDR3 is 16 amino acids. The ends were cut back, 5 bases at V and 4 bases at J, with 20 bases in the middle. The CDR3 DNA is TGTGCCAGCAGCACCCAAGGACACTGGGGATTCTATGGCTACACCTTC. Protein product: CASSTQGHWGFYGYTF.

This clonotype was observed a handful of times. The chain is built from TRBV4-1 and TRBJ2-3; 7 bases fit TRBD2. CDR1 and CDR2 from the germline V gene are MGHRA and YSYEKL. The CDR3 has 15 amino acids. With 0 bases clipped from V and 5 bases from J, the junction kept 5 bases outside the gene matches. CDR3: CASSQDLASGDTQYF. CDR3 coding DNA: TGCGCCAGCAGCCAAGATCTCGCTAGCGGAGATACGCAGTATTTT.

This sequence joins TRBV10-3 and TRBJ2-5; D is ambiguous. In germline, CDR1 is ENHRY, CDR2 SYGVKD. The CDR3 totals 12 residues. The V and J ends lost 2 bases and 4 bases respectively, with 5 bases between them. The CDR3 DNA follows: TGTGCCATCAGTGAGGGGGTAGAGACCCAGTACTTC. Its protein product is CAISEGVETQYF.

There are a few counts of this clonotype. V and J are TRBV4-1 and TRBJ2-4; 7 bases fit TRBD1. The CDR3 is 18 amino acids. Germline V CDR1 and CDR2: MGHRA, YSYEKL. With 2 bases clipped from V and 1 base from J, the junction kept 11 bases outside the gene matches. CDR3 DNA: TGCGCCAGCAGCCAATTACAGGCCGACAGGGTCGCCAAAAACATTCAGTACTTC. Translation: CASSQLQADRVAKNIQYF.

DNA of the CDR3: TGCGCCAGTCGGACTTCCTATAATTCACCCCTCCACTTT. Amino acid sequence: CASRTSYNSPLHF. This chain joins TRBV5-1 and TRBJ1-6, with no clear D. The V end lost 8 bases, the J end lost 1 base, and 7 bases lay between the germline ends. The germline V gene has CDR1 SGHRS and CDR2 YFSETQ. The CDR3 is made up of 13 amino acids.

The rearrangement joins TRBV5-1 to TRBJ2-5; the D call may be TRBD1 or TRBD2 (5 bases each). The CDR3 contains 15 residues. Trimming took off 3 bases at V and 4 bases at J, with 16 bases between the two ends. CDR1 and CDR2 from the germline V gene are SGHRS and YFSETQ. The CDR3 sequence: CASSSPGRDRETQYF. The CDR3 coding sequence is TGCGCCAGCAGCTCTCCGGGGCGAGACCGAGAGACCCAGTACTTC.

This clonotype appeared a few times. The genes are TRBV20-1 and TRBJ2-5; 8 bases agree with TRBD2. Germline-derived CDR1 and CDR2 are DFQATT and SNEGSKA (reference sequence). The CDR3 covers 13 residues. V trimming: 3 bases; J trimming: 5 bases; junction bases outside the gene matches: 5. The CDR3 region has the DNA TGCAGTGCTAGGAGCGGGAGTTTGGAGACCCAGTACTTC. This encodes CSARSGSLETQYF.

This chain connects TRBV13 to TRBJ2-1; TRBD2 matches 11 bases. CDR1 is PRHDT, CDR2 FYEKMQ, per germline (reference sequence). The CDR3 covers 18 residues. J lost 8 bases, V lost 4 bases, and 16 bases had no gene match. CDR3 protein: CASSSDFSLAGVDDEQFF. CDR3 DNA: TGTGCCAGCAGCTCCGACTTCTCACTAGCGGGAGTCGACGATGAGCAGTTCTTC.

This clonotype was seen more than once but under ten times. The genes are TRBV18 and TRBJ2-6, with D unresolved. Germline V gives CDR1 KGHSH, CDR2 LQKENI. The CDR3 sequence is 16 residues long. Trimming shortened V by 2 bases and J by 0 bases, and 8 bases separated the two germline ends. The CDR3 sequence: CASSPNGNSGANVLTF. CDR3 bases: TGTGCCAGCTCACCAAACGGTAACTCTGGGGCCAACGTCCTGACTTTC.

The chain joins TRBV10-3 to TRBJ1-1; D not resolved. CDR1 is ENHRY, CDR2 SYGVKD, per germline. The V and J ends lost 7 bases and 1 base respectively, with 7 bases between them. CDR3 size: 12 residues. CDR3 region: CAIMRGNTEAFF. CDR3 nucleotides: TGTGCCATCATGAGAGGGAACACTGAAGCTTTCTTT.

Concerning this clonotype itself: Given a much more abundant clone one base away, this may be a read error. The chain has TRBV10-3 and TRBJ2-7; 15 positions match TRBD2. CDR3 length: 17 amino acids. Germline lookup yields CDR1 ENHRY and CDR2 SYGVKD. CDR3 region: CAISESRTSGRAYGQYF. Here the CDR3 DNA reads TGTGCCATCAGTGAGTCCAGGACTAGCGGGAGGGCGTACGGGCAGTACTTC.

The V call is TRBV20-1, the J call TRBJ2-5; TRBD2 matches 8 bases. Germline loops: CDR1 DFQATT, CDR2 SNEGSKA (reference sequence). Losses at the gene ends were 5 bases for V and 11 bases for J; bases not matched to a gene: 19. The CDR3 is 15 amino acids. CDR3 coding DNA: TGCAGTGCTGACCTTAGCGGGGTAGTAAGGAATGAGCAGTACTTC. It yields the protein CSADLSGVVRNEQYF.

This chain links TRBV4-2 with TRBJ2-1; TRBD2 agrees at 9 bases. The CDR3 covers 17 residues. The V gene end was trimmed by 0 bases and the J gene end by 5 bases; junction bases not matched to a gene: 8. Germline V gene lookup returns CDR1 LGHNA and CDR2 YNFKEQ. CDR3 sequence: CASSQEREREVDNEQFF. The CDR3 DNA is TGTGCCAGCAGCCAAGAAAGGGAGCGGGAGGTGGACAATGAGCAGTTCTTC.

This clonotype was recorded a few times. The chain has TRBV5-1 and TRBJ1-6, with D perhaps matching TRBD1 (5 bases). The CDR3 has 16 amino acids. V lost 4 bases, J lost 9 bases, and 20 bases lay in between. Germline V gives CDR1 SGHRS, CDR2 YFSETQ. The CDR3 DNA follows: TGCGCCAGCAGCCAAACAATAGCAGGGACCTCTTCACCCCTCCACTTT. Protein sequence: CASSQTIAGTSSPLHF.

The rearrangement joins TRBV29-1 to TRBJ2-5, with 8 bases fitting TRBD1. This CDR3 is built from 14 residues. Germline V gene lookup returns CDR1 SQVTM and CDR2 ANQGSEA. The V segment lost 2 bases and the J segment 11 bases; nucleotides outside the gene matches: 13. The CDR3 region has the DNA TGCAGCGTTGAAAGGCAGGGGGCGGGCAATGAGCAGTACTTC. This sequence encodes CSVERQGAGNEQYF.

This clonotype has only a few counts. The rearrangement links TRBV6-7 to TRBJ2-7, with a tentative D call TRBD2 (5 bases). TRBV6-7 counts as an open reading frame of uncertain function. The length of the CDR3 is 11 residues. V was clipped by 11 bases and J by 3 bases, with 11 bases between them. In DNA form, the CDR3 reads TGTGCCGGACTCGGAGTCTACGAGCAGTACTTC. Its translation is CAGLGVYEQYF.

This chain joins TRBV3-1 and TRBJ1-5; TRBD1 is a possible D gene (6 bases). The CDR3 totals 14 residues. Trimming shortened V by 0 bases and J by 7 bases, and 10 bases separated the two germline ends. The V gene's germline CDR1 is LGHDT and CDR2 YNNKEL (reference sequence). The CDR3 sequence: CASSQEGGRQPQHF. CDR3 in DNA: TGTGCCAGCAGCCAAGAGGGGGGCCGACAGCCCCAGCATTTT.

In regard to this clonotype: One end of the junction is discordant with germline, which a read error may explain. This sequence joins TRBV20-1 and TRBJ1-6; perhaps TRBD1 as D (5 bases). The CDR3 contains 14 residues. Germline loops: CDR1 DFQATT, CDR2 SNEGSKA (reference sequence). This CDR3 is CSATGLPYNSPPHF. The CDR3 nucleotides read TGCAGTGCTACGGGGCTCCCTTATAATTCACCCCCCCACTTT.

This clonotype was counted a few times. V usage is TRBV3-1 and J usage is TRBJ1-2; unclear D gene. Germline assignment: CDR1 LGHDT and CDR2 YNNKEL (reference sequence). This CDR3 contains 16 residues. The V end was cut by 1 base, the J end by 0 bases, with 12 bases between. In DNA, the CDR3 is TGTGCCAGCAGCCAAGGTACGGCGCCGCCTAACTATGGCTACACCTTC. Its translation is CASSQGTAPPNYGYTF.

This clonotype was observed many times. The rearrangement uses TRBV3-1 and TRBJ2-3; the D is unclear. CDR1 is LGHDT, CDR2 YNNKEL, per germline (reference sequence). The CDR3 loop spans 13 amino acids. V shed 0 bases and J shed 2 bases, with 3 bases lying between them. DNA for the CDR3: TGTGCCAGCAGCCAAGACTACACAGATACGCAGTATTTT. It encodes CASSQDYTDTQYF.

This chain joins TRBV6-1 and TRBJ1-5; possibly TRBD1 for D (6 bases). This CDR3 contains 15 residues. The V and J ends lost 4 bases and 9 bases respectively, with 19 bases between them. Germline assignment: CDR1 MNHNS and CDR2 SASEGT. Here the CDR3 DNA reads TGTGCCAGCAGTGTGCGGACAGAGACAAACGGGCCCCAGCATTTT. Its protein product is CASSVRTETNGPQHF.

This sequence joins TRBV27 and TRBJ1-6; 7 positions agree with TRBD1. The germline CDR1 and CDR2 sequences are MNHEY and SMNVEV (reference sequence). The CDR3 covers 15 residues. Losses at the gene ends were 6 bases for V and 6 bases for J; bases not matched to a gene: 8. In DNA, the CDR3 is TGTGCCAGCAGGGAGATGACAGGGTCTAATTCACCCCTCCACTTT. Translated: CASREMTGSNSPLHF.

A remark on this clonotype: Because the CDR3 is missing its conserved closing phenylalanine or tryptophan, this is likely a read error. The CDR3 reads CASRRTSGSDEQYL. CDR3 in DNA: TGTGCCAGCAGGCGGACTAGCGGGAGCGACGAGCAGTACTTA. The V gene is TRBV12-3 or TRBV12-4, the J gene TRBJ2-7; 13 nucleotides align to TRBD2. This CDR3 is built from 14 residues. The ends lost 6 bases at V and 5 bases at J; junction bases unmatched: 4.

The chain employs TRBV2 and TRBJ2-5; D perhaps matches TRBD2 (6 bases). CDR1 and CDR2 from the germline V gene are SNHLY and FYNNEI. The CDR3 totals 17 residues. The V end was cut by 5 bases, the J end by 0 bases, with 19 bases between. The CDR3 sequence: CASSKTGVGTYQETQYF. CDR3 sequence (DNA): TGTGCCAGCAGTAAGACGGGGGTAGGAACGTACCAAGAGACCCAGTACTTC.

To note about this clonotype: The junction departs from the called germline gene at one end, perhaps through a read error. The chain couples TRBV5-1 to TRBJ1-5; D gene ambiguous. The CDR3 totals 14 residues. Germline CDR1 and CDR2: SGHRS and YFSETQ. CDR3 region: CAGSLSGPNQPQHF. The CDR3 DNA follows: TGCGCCGGCAGCTTGAGCGGGCCGAATCAGCCCCAGCATTTT.

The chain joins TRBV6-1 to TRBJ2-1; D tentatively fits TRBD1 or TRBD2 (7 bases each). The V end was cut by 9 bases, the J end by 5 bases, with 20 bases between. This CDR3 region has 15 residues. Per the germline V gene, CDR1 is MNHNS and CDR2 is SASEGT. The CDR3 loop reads CASTGRGGLDNEQFF. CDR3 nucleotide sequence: TGTGCCAGTACGGGCAGGGGGGGGCTCGACAATGAGCAGTTCTTC.

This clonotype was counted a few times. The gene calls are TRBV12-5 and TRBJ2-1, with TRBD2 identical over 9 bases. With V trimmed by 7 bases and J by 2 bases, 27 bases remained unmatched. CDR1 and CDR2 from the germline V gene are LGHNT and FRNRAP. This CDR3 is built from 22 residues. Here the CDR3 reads CASAPVGGTTSGGQWTYNEQFF. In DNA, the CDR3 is TGTGCTAGTGCCCCCGTAGGAGGCACGACTAGCGGAGGCCAGTGGACCTACAATGAGCAGTTCTTC.